This T cell receptor (beta chain) was identified in a study of spatial heterogeneity in lung cancer. The wider study: Consistent detection of more beta-chain than alpha-chain sequences was observed. Whole-study findings and limits: Mutation counts in tumors were tracked by counts of expanded intratumoral alpha and beta TCRs. The study found that ubiquitous and regional expanded TCR counts tracked ubiquitous and regional nonsynonymous mutations, respectively.

The V gene's germline CDR1 is SQVTM and CDR2 ANQGSEA. Losses at the gene ends were 7 bases for V and 0 bases for J; bases not matched to a gene: 4. CDR3 size: 13 residues. Time point noted: sample taken at primary tumor resection. Whole RNA from tumor, nontumor lung or frozen PBMC was sequenced unsorted. Each molecule of TCR cDNA was tagged with one unique molecular identifier. TCRdb analysed the 5' RACE reads with MiXCR anew, one entry per CDR3 protein. Of about 5,900 distinct CDR3 sequences listed, roughly 15% are singletons. In its sample, this clonotype is medium-sized. Its antigen is not identified.

The origin of this receptor is a male donor with early-stage non-small cell lung cancer. The V and J genes are TRBV29-1 and TRBJ2-7, with TRBD1 matching over 9 bases. The source was lung tumor tissue, collected at surgery. The CDR3 spells CSAGQGFSYEQYF. The CDR3 DNA is TGCAGCGCGGGACAGGGATTCTCCTACGAGCAGTACTTC.